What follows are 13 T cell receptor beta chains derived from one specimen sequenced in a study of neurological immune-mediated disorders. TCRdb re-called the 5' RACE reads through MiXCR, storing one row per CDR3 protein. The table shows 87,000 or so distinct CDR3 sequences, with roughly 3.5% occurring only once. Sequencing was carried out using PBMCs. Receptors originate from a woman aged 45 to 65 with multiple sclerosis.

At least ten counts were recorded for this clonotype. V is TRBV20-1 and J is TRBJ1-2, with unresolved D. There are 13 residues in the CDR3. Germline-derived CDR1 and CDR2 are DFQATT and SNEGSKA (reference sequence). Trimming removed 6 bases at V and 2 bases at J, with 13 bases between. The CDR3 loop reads CSAHSYQNYGYTF. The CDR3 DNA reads TGCAGTGCCCACAGCTATCAAAACTATGGCTACACCTTC.

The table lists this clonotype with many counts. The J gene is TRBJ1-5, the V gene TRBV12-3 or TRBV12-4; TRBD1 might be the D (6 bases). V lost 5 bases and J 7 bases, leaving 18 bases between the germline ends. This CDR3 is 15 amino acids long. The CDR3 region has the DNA TGTGCCAGCAGTATTCTTACAGGGATTACGCAGCCCCAGCATTTT. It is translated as CASSILTGITQPQHF.

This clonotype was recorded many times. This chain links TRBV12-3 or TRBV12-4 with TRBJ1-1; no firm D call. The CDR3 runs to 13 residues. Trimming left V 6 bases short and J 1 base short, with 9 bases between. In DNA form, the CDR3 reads TGTGCCAGCAGACGTACACCGAACACTGAAGCTTTCTTT. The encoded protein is CASRRTPNTEAFF.

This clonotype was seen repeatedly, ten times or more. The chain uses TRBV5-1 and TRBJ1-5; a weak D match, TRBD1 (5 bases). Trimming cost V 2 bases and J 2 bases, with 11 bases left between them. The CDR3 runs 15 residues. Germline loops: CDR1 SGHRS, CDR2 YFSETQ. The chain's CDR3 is CASSFGGAGNQPQHF. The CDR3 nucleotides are TGCGCCAGCAGCTTCGGAGGGGCTGGCAATCAGCCCCAGCATTTT.

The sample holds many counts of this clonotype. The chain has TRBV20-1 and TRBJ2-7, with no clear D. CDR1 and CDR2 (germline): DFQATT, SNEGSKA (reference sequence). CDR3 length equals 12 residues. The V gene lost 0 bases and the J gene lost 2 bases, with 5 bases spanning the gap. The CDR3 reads CSARDGPYEQYF. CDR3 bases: TGCAGTGCTAGAGATGGGCCCTACGAGCAGTACTTC.

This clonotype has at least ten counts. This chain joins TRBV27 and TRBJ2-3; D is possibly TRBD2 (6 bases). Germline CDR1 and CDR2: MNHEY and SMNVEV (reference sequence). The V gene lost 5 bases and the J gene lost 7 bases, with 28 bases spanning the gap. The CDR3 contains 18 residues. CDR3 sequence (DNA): TGTGCCAGCAGTCAACCTCCTAGGTACACTCAACGGGGGAATACGCAGTATTTT. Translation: CASSQPPRYTQRGNTQYF.

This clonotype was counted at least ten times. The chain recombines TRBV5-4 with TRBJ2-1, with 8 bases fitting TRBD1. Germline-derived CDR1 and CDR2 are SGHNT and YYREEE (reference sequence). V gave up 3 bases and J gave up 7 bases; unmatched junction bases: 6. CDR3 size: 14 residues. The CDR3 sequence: CASSSDRGANEQFF. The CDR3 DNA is TGTGCCAGCAGCTCAGACAGGGGAGCGAATGAGCAGTTCTTC.

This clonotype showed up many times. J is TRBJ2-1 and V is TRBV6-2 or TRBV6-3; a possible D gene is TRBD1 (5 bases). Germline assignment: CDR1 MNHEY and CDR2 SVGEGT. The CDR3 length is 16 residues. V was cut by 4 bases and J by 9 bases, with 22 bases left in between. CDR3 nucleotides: TGTGCCAGCAGTTTGCGGACCACCTGGCAGGGTGGTGAGCAGTTCTTC. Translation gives CASSLRTTWQGGEQFF.

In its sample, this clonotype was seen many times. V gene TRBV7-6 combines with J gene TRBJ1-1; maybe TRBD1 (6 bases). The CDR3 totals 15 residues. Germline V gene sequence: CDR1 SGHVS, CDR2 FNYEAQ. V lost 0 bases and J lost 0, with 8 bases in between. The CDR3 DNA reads TGTGCCAGCAGCTTAGCGGAGGGGGTGAACACTGAAGCTTTCTTT. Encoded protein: CASSLAEGVNTEAFF.

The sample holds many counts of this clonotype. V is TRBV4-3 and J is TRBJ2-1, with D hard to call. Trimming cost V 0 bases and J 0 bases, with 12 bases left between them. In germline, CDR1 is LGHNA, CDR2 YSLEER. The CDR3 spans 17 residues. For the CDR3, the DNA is TGCGCCAGCAGCCAAGAAAGGCGGCGGAGCTCCTACAATGAGCAGTTCTTC. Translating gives CASSQERRRSSYNEQFF.

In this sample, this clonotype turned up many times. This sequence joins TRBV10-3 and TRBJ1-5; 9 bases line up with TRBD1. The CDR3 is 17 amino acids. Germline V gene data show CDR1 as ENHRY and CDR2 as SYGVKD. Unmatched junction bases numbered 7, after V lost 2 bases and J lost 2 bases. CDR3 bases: TGTGCCATCAGTGAGGGCGGGACAGGGTCCCGCAATCAGCCCCAGCATTTT. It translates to CAISEGGTGSRNQPQHF.

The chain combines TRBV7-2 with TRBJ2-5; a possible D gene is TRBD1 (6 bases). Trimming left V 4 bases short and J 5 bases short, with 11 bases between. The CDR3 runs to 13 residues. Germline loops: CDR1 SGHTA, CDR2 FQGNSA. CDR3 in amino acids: CASSSGTHETQYF. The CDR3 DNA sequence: TGTGCCAGCAGCTCCGGGACACACGAGACCCAGTACTTC. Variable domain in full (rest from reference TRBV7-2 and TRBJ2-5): GAGVSQSPSNKVTEKGKDVELRCDPISGHTALYWYRQSLGQGLEFLIYFQGNSAPDKSGLPSDRFSAERTGGSVSTLTIQRTQQEDSAVYLCASSSGTHETQYFGPGTRLLVL.

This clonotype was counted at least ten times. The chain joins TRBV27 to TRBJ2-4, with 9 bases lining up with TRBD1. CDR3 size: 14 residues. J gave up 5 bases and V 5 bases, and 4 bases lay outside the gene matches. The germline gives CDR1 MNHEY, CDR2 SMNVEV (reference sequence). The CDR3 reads CASSRRDRENIQYF. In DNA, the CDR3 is TGTGCCAGCAGTCGCCGGGACAGGGAAAACATTCAGTACTTC.